Listed below are T cell receptor beta chains from one sample, sequenced in a study of OX40 agonist ivuxolimab in advanced cancers. The data were produced by immunoSEQ multiplex PCR, yet TCRdb's version contains in-frame clones alone and is incomplete. The data hold approximately 50,000 clones, with approximately 80% observed a single time. Specimen: CD4+ or CD8+ T cells sorted from blood, collected in a trial of the OX40 agonist ivuxolimab. These receptors came from an adult with an advanced solid tumor such as melanoma, head and neck, liver or kidney cancer. Both conserved end residues are part of each CDR3. Fields, in order: CDR3 DNA, CDR3 protein, D gene, J gene, clone size, CDR3 length, V gene. A D gene is named only where the DNA matches it firmly. Clone size is not always given. Where it is, it says once, few, many or a class for expanded clones.

cdr3_nt: TGTGCCAGCAGCTTATTGGGAAACTCTGGAAACACCATATATTTT
cdr3_aa: CASSLLGNSGNTIYF
d_call: .
j_call: TRBJ1-3
clone_size: once
cdr3_length: 15
v_call: TRBV7-2

cdr3_nt: TGCGCCAGCAGCTTAGGGACAGTCCGGGTTAGCACAGATACGCAGTATTTT
cdr3_aa: CASSLGTVRVSTDTQYF
d_call: TRBD1
j_call: TRBJ2-3
clone_size: .
cdr3_length: 17
v_call: TRBV5-1

cdr3_nt: TGTGCCAGCTCCCCCGAGGTGGCGGGCACTGAAGCTTTCTTT
cdr3_aa: CASSPEVAGTEAFF
d_call: .
j_call: TRBJ1-1
clone_size: .
cdr3_length: 14
v_call: TRBV18

cdr3_nt: TGCGCCAGCAGCGCCCAGGGAACTGAAGCTTTCTTT
cdr3_aa: CASSAQGTEAFF
d_call: .
j_call: TRBJ1-1
clone_size: .
cdr3_length: 12
v_call: TRBV5-1

cdr3_nt: TGTGCCAGCAGCCAAGATTTGGGGACAGGGGATCCTCGAGCTTTCTTT
cdr3_aa: CASSQDLGTGDPRAFF
d_call: TRBD1
j_call: TRBJ1-1
clone_size: .
cdr3_length: 16
v_call: TRBV4-2

cdr3_nt: TGTGCCTGGAGTGTACGGGGCGGGACTCGGGAAAAACTGTTTTTT
cdr3_aa: CAWSVRGGTREKLFF
d_call: .
j_call: TRBJ1-4
clone_size: .
cdr3_length: 15
v_call: TRBV30

cdr3_nt: TGTGCCAGCAGCACTAGTACAGGGAATACGCAGTATTTT
cdr3_aa: CASSTSTGNTQYF
d_call: .
j_call: TRBJ2-3
clone_size: .
cdr3_length: 13
v_call: TRBV7-7

cdr3_nt: TGTGCCAGCTCAGCGGGGGTGGGCAATGAGCAGTTCTTC
cdr3_aa: CASSAGVGNEQFF
d_call: TRBD2
j_call: TRBJ2-1
clone_size: .
cdr3_length: 13
v_call: TRBV18

cdr3_nt: TGTGCCAGCAGCCATTACAATGAGCAGTTCTTC
cdr3_aa: CASSHYNEQFF
d_call: .
j_call: TRBJ2-1
clone_size: .
cdr3_length: 11
v_call: TRBV5-4

cdr3_nt: TGTGCCAGCAGCTTGGATGAGGGGGCGATTCCGTACACCAACACTGAAGCTTTCTTT
cdr3_aa: CASSLDEGAIPYTNTEAFF
d_call: TRBD1
j_call: TRBJ1-1
clone_size: .
cdr3_length: 19
v_call: TRBV5-6

cdr3_nt: TGTGCCAGCTCGTGGGCAAGCTCCTACAATGAGCAGTTCTTC
cdr3_aa: CASSWASSYNEQFF
d_call: .
j_call: TRBJ2-1
clone_size: few
cdr3_length: 14
v_call: TRBV18

cdr3_nt: TGTGCCAGCAGCTTGGAGGGGATAGGTGAAAAACTGTTTTTT
cdr3_aa: CASSLEGIGEKLFF
d_call: .
j_call: TRBJ1-4
clone_size: .
cdr3_length: 14
v_call: TRBV5-4

cdr3_nt: TGTGCCACACTAAGACAGGGTGACGGTCAGCCCCAGCATTTT
cdr3_aa: CATLRQGDGQPQHF
d_call: TRBD1
j_call: TRBJ1-5
clone_size: .
cdr3_length: 14
v_call: TRBV6-1

cdr3_nt: TGTGCCAGCAGCTTAGATTCCCGCCCGGGACCCAGCTCCTACGAGCAGTACTTC
cdr3_aa: CASSLDSRPGPSSYEQYF
d_call: .
j_call: TRBJ2-7
clone_size: once
cdr3_length: 18
v_call: TRBV11-3

cdr3_nt: TGCGCCAGCAGCCAAGCCGGGAGCTCCTATAATTCACCCCTCCACTTT
cdr3_aa: CASSQAGSSYNSPLHF
d_call: .
j_call: TRBJ1-6
clone_size: .
cdr3_length: 16
v_call: TRBV4-1

cdr3_nt: TGTGCCAGCAGTTTACGGACAGGGTTTCCGAATGAGCAGTTCTTC
cdr3_aa: CASSLRTGFPNEQFF
d_call: TRBD1
j_call: TRBJ2-1
clone_size: .
cdr3_length: 15
v_call: TRBV28

cdr3_nt: TGTGCCAGCAGCTGGGTGGGTAGCGTCATCTACAATGAGCAGTTCTTC
cdr3_aa: CASSWVGSVIYNEQFF
d_call: .
j_call: TRBJ2-1
clone_size: .
cdr3_length: 16
v_call: TRBV5-6

cdr3_nt: TGTGCCAGCAGTTTATTCCGGGGCCGAAATGAAGCTTTCTTT
cdr3_aa: CASSLFRGRNEAFF
d_call: .
j_call: TRBJ1-1
clone_size: .
cdr3_length: 14
v_call: TRBV28

cdr3_nt: TGTGCCAGTAGCTCGGACAGTCACTCCTACAATGAGCAGTTCTTC
cdr3_aa: CASSSDSHSYNEQFF
d_call: .
j_call: TRBJ2-1
clone_size: once
cdr3_length: 15
v_call: TRBV19

cdr3_nt: TGTGCCAGCAGCCCTAACACAGATACGCAGTATTTT
cdr3_aa: CASSPNTDTQYF
d_call: .
j_call: TRBJ2-3
clone_size: .
cdr3_length: 12
v_call: TRBV7-2

cdr3_nt: TGTGCCAGCAGTTCGGAAGCAACTAATGAAAAACTGTTTTTT
cdr3_aa: CASSSEATNEKLFF
d_call: .
j_call: TRBJ1-4
clone_size: .
cdr3_length: 14
v_call: TRBV28

cdr3_nt: TGTGCCAGCAGTTACGGGACAGGGGGCAGGGGGGAGCTGTTTTTT
cdr3_aa: CASSYGTGGRGELFF
d_call: TRBD1
j_call: TRBJ2-2
clone_size: .
cdr3_length: 15
v_call: TRBV6-5

cdr3_nt: TGTGCCGGCAGTCCGGGGACAGGGGGATACTATGGCTACACCTTC
cdr3_aa: CAGSPGTGGYYGYTF
d_call: TRBD1
j_call: TRBJ1-2
clone_size: .
cdr3_length: 15
v_call: TRBV27

cdr3_nt: TGTGCCATCAGTGAGAGGGGGGGGGAGACCCAGTACTTC
cdr3_aa: CAISERGGETQYF
d_call: .
j_call: TRBJ2-5
clone_size: .
cdr3_length: 13
v_call: TRBV10-3

cdr3_nt: TGTGCCAGCTCCCCCGCGGGGCTCCAGTCCTACGAGCAGTACTTC
cdr3_aa: CASSPAGLQSYEQYF
d_call: .
j_call: TRBJ2-7
clone_size: .
cdr3_length: 15
v_call: TRBV18

cdr3_nt: TGTGCCAGCAGATGGACAGGGGAAAATTCACCCCTCCACTTT
cdr3_aa: CASRWTGENSPLHF
d_call: TRBD1
j_call: TRBJ1-6
clone_size: .
cdr3_length: 14
v_call: TRBV7-2

cdr3_nt: TGCGCCAGCAGCCTCACAGGGGCAACTAATGAAAAACTGTTTTTT
cdr3_aa: CASSLTGATNEKLFF
d_call: TRBD1
j_call: TRBJ1-4
clone_size: .
cdr3_length: 15
v_call: TRBV4-1

cdr3_nt: TGTGCCAGCAGTCTTGCGGCGGGACAGATAAACACCATATATTTT
cdr3_aa: CASSLAAGQINTIYF
d_call: TRBD1
j_call: TRBJ1-3
clone_size: .
cdr3_length: 15
v_call: TRBV7-2

cdr3_nt: TGTGCCAGTAGTATGAAATGGACAGGGAAAACTGAAGCTTTCTTT
cdr3_aa: CASSMKWTGKTEAFF
d_call: TRBD1
j_call: TRBJ1-1
clone_size: few
cdr3_length: 15
v_call: TRBV19

cdr3_nt: TGTGCCAGCTCACCCCGAAACAGGTCTGGGGCCAACGTCCTGACTTTC
cdr3_aa: CASSPRNRSGANVLTF
d_call: .
j_call: TRBJ2-6
clone_size: .
cdr3_length: 16
v_call: TRBV18

cdr3_nt: TGTGCCAGCAGCCGACTAGCGGGGGCCTTAGAAGAGTTCTTC
cdr3_aa: CASSRLAGALEEFF
d_call: TRBD2
j_call: TRBJ2-1
clone_size: .
cdr3_length: 14
v_call: TRBV6-5

cdr3_nt: TGTGCCAGCCGGGGACAGGGGGTTTCGAACGAGCAGTACTTC
cdr3_aa: CASRGQGVSNEQYF
d_call: TRBD1
j_call: TRBJ2-7
clone_size: .
cdr3_length: 14
v_call: TRBV6-6

cdr3_nt: TGTGCCAGCACTACCGGTGGCGTGGCTGGTAATGAGCAGTTCTTC
cdr3_aa: CASTTGGVAGNEQFF
d_call: .
j_call: TRBJ2-1
clone_size: .
cdr3_length: 15
v_call: TRBV28

cdr3_nt: TGTGCCAGTAGTATTGGTGCCTACGAGCAGTACTTC
cdr3_aa: CASSIGAYEQYF
d_call: .
j_call: TRBJ2-7
clone_size: .
cdr3_length: 12
v_call: TRBV19

cdr3_nt: TGTGCCAGCAGCCCCCCATGGGGGAGCTCCTACAATGAGCAGTTCTTC
cdr3_aa: CASSPPWGSSYNEQFF
d_call: .
j_call: TRBJ2-1
clone_size: once
cdr3_length: 16
v_call: TRBV7-3

cdr3_nt: TGTGCCAGCAGCGCCGTCGGGCAGGGACAGAACACTGAAGCTTTCTTT
cdr3_aa: CASSAVGQGQNTEAFF
d_call: .
j_call: TRBJ1-1
clone_size: .
cdr3_length: 16
v_call: TRBV5-4

cdr3_nt: TGTGCCATCAGACCGGGACAGACGCTATATGGCTACACCTTC
cdr3_aa: CAIRPGQTLYGYTF
d_call: TRBD1
j_call: TRBJ1-2
clone_size: .
cdr3_length: 14
v_call: TRBV10-3

cdr3_nt: TGTGCCAGCAGCCAAGATGCGGGACAGGGGCGGGAAAAACTGTTTTTT
cdr3_aa: CASSQDAGQGREKLFF
d_call: TRBD1
j_call: TRBJ1-4
clone_size: .
cdr3_length: 16
v_call: TRBV4-2

cdr3_nt: TGTGCCAGCAGTTTTTCTCCCTGGGACACTGAAGCTTTCTTT
cdr3_aa: CASSFSPWDTEAFF
d_call: .
j_call: TRBJ1-1
clone_size: .
cdr3_length: 14
v_call: TRBV27

cdr3_nt: TGTGCCAGCAGGAACCCAGCGGGAGGGCCTAGTGGTTACAATGAGCAGTTCTTC
cdr3_aa: CASRNPAGGPSGYNEQFF
d_call: TRBD2
j_call: TRBJ2-1
clone_size: .
cdr3_length: 18
v_call: TRBV27

cdr3_nt: TGTGCCAGCTCACCGACTAGTAGCACAGATACGCAGTATTTT
cdr3_aa: CASSPTSSTDTQYF
d_call: .
j_call: TRBJ2-3
clone_size: .
cdr3_length: 14
v_call: TRBV18

cdr3_nt: TGTGCCAGCAGTTTATCACAGGGGATAACTGAAGCTTTCTTT
cdr3_aa: CASSLSQGITEAFF
d_call: TRBD1
j_call: TRBJ1-1
clone_size: .
cdr3_length: 14
v_call: TRBV28

cdr3_nt: TGCGCCAGCGGACGGGGAGAAGACTACGAGCAGTACTTC
cdr3_aa: CASGRGEDYEQYF
d_call: .
j_call: TRBJ2-7
clone_size: .
cdr3_length: 13
v_call: TRBV5-1

cdr3_nt: TGTGCCAGCAGTTTGTTTGAGGGGTTGGAGACCCAGTACTTC
cdr3_aa: CASSLFEGLETQYF
d_call: .
j_call: TRBJ2-5
clone_size: .
cdr3_length: 14
v_call: TRBV28

cdr3_nt: TGTGCCAGCAGTTACTACGGGGCGAGAGATGGCTACACCTTC
cdr3_aa: CASSYYGARDGYTF
d_call: .
j_call: TRBJ1-2
clone_size: .
cdr3_length: 14
v_call: TRBV6-5

cdr3_nt: TGTGCCAGCAGACAGGGGGGGTTTAAGGATGGCTACACCTTC
cdr3_aa: CASRQGGFKDGYTF
d_call: TRBD1
j_call: TRBJ1-2
clone_size: .
cdr3_length: 14
v_call: TRBV6-1

cdr3_nt: TGTGCCTGCACGACTAGCGGGAGCTCCTACGAGCAGTACTTC
cdr3_aa: CACTTSGSSYEQYF
d_call: TRBD2
j_call: TRBJ2-7
clone_size: .
cdr3_length: 14
v_call: TRBV30

cdr3_nt: TGTGCCAGCACCGCTAACACTGAAGCTTTCTTT
cdr3_aa: CASTANTEAFF
d_call: .
j_call: TRBJ1-1
clone_size: once
cdr3_length: 11
v_call: TRBV2

cdr3_nt: TGTGCCAGCAGCCTAAGTGACAGGGTCTACGAGCAGTACTTC
cdr3_aa: CASSLSDRVYEQYF
d_call: TRBD1
j_call: TRBJ2-7
clone_size: .
cdr3_length: 14
v_call: TRBV5-4